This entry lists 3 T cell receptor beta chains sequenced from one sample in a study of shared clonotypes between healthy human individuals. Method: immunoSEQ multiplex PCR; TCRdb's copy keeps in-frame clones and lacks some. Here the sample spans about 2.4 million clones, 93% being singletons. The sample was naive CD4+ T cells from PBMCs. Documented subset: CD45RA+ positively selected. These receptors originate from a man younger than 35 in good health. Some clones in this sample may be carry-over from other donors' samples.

In DNA form, the CDR3 reads TGTGCCAGCAGCTTAGCGCTTGGACTTGTCAAAAGCTCCTACAATGAGCAGTTCTTC. Amino acids: CASSLALGLVKSSYNEQFF. The rearrangement joins TRBV7-9 to TRBJ2-1; a weak D match, TRBD2 (5 bases). The germline V gene has CDR1 SEHNR and CDR2 FQNEAQ (reference sequence). The CDR3 has 19 residues. Trimming stripped 0 bases from V and 0 bases from J, with 18 bases between.

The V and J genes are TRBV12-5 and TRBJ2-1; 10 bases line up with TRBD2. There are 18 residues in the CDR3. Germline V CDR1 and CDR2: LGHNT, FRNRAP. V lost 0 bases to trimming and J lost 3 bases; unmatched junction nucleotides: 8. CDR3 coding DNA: TGTGCTAGTGGTTTGGTTGCTAGCGGGAGAGATTACTACAATGAGCAGTTCTTC. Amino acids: CASGLVASGRDYYNEQFF.

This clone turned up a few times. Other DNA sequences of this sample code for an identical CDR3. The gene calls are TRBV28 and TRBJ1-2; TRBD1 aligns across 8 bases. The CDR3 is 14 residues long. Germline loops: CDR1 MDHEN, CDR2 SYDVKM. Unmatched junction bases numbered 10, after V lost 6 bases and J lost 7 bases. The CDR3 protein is CASSLGQGSSGYTF. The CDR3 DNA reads TGTGCCAGCAGCCTCGGACAGGGAAGTTCTGGCTACACCTTC.